This entry features one TCR beta chain sequence. Sequenced by immunoSEQ multiplex PCR; TCRdb stores in-frame clones only, minus some. The sample carries about 76,000 clones, roughly nine tenths recorded once. The V end was cut by 4 bases, the J end by 2 bases, with 7 bases between. CDR3 length equals 13 residues. CDR1 is MNHEY and CDR2 is SMNVEV in the germline V gene (reference sequence). This sample was included in a study of OX40 agonist ivuxolimab in advanced cancers. The material sequenced was CD4+ or CD8+ T cells sorted from blood, taken in a trial of the OX40 agonist ivuxolimab. The rearrangement links TRBV27 to TRBJ2-3; possible D gene TRBD1, 5 bases. This receptor was taken from an adult with an advanced solid tumor such as melanoma, head and neck, liver or kidney cancer. DNA of the CDR3: TGTGCCAGCAGTTGGGGCAACACAGATACGCAGTATTTT. Residues: CASSWGNTDTQYF.